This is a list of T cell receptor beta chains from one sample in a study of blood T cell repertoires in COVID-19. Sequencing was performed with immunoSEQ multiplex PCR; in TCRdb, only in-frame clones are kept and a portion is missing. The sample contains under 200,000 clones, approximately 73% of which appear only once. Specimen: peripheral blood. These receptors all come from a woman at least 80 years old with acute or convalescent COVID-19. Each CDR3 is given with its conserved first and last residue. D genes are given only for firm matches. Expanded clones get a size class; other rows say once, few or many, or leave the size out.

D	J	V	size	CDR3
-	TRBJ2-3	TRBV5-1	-	CASSLGQGGGTDTQYF
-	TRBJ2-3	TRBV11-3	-	CASSLNGGVNTQYF
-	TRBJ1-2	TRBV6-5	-	CASSASSGHGYTF
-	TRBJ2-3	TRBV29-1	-	CSVGGRTRLRTDTQYF
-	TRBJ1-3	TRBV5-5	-	CASSPQGVGNTIYF
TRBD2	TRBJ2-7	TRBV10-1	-	CASSRLAGDEQYF
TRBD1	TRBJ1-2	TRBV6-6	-	CASSPGTASYGYTF
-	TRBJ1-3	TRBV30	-	CASSQAGNTIYF
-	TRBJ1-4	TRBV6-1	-	CASSGSGRGLNEKLFF
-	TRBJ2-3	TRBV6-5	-	CASTLDRYSTDTQYF
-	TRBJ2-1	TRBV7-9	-	CASSSFGEPFF
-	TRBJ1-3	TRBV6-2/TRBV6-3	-	CASSPKGVLLSGNTIYF
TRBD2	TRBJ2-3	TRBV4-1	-	CASSQDATGTSGSVTDTQYF
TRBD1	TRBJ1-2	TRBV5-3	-	CARSLPTGTGAYYGYTF
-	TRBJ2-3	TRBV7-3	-	CASSSGQLTDTQYF
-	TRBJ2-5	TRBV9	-	CASSGGTQMKETQYF
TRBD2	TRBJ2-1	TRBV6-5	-	CASSNSGLAGYEQFF
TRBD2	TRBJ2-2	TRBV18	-	CASSPPSGGAVGELFF
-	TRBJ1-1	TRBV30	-	CAWSLQKNTEAFF
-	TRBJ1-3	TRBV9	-	CASSPTYTGTASGNTIYF
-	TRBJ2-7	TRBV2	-	CASTGRSSYEQYF
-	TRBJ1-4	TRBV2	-	CASSEVGVQGVGKLFF
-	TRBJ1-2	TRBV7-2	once	CASSQQENYGYTF
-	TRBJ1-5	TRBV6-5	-	CASSRLGGDNQPQHF
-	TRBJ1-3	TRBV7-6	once	CASSLNPQTGNTIYF
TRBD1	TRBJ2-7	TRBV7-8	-	CASSFPPGQGYEQYF
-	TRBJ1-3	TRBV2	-	CASSFLAGGGLSGNTIYF
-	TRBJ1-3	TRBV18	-	CASSYSQDPRTTIYF
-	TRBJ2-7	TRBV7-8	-	CASSLALMGKEGEQYF
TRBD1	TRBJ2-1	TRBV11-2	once	CASSPSGTGDNEQFF
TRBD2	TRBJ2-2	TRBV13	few	CASSLGLLAGGYQNTGELFF
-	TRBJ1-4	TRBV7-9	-	CASSFSEINEKLFF
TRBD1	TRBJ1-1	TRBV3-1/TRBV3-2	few	CASSPGQVNTEAFF
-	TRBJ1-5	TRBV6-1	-	CASSESTQGFLNQPQHF
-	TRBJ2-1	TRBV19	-	CASSIFPYNEQFF
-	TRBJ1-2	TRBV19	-	CASTITAGGTGNNYGYTF
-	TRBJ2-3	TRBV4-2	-	CASSQVTGTDTQYF
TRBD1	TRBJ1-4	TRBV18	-	CASSPSTGTGEKLFF
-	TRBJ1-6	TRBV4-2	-	CASSQEVTSGTSPPLHF
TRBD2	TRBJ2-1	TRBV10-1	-	CASSPAGGPRDEQFF
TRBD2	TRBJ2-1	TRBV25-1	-	CASSRSGGAESYNEQFF
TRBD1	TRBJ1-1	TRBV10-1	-	CASSERTGAQGPTEAFF
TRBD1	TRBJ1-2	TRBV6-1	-	CASSDGDRDYGYTF
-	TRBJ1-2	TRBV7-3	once	CASSFSGGMNYGYTF
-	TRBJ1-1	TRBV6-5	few	CASSSDTNTEAFF
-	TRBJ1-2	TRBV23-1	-	CASSRGGYYGYTF
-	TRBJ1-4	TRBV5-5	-	CASSLSRQGTATNEKLFF
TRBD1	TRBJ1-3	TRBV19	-	CASRGYGNTIYF
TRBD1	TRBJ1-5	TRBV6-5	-	CASSPGTGSQPQHF
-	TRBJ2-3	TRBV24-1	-	CATPPEGVGTDTQYF
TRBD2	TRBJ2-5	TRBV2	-	CASIDAGGPWTQYF
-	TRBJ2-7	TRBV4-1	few	CASSPSFLDLWDEQYF
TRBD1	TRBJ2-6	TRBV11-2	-	CASRTGLSGANVLTF
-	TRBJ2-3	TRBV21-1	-	CASRVCLAGTDTQYF
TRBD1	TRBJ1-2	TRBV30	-	CAWSLLTGVEDGYTF
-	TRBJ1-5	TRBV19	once	CASNPGTRSNQPQHF
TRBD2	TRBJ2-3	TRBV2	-	CASSERLADTDTQYF